These T cell receptor beta chains were read from a single sample in a study of T cells in Graves' hyperthyroidism and ophthalmopathy. Via MiXCR, TCRdb re-called the multiplex PCR reads, giving one row per CDR3 protein. The sample consists of around 560,000 distinct CDR3 sequences, approximately 16% of them appearing once. The source material was blood. The origin of the receptors is a young woman with Graves' hyperthyroidism. The conserved cysteine and the conserved F or W are not part of the CDR3 here. The D gene is left open where the match is weak.

CDR3 protein	D gene	CDR3 length	V gene
ASNEGTTGGTEAF	TRBD1	13	TRBV6-1
ASSMSGGAYGYT	.	12	TRBV9
STSETSEPYEQY	TRBD2	12	TRBV20-1
ATTLRDRSNYGYT	.	13	TRBV4-1
ASSQTGGNYGYT	TRBD1	12	TRBV4-3
SVALRQGAFSGNTIY	.	15	TRBV29-1
SVEDQTGNTGELF	.	13	TRBV29-1
ASSQEQSSYEQY	.	12	TRBV3-1
ASSLARGVESYNEQF	.	15	TRBV7-9
ASKAGGAHTGELF	TRBD2	13	TRBV19
ASSLFYQSSYNEQF	.	14	TRBV11-2
ASLPVSYNEQF	.	11	TRBV3-2
ASSSPDRGLWEQY	TRBD1	13	TRBV5-4
ATSGDENTEAF	.	11	TRBV15
SARRADRGPGRETQY	.	15	TRBV20-1
ASSEAGHRPSYEQY	.	14	TRBV6-1
ASRSPSEEQY	.	10	TRBV6-2/TRBV6-3
ASSPTRGWENTEAF	.	14	TRBV5-4
ASRQTGSNQPQH	TRBD1	12	TRBV4-2
SASSRRTGGYT	.	11	TRBV20-1
AWSVGAGGGEQF	TRBD2	12	TRBV30
ASSLLTRSSTDTQY	.	14	TRBV4-1
ASSSGLAGGDTQY	TRBD2	13	TRBV28